These T cell receptor beta chains were read from a single sample in a study of neurological immune-mediated disorders. TCRdb redid the calling of the 5' RACE reads with MiXCR, one entry per CDR3 protein. Of more than 35,000 distinct CDR3 sequences listed, about 6.3% were seen once; the top ten hold about 0.54%. Sequencing used CD4+ T cells from blood. Every receptor here comes from a woman in her thirties or forties in good health. CDR3s include the opening cysteine and the closing phenylalanine or tryptophan. D genes are given only for firm matches. Size is stated as once, few or many counts, or a class when the clone is expanded.

TRBV7-2,many,.,TRBJ2-7,TGTGCCAGCAGCTTAGAGGCGCTCCCAAGCGAGCAGTACTTC,CASSLEALPSEQYF
TRBV5-5,few,.,TRBJ2-1,TGTGCCAGCAGCTTTCCCGATGAGCAGTTCTTC,CASSFPDEQFF
TRBV5-1,many,.,TRBJ1-5,TGCGCCAGCAGCACGACTCCGGGCAATCAGCCCCAGCATTTT,CASSTTPGNQPQHF
TRBV28,many,.,TRBJ2-3,TGTGCCAGCAGTTTACAAGATACGCAGTATTTT,CASSLQDTQYF
TRBV11-3,many,.,TRBJ2-2,TGTGCCAGCAGCCCAAACACTTATCGGGGCCTTGTAGACACCGGGGAGCTGTTTTTT,CASSPNTYRGLVDTGELFF
TRBV2,many,.,TRBJ2-7,TGTGCCAGCAGGGCCACCGGGACTTTGTACGAGCAGTACTTC,CASRATGTLYEQYF
TRBV5-1,many,.,TRBJ2-1,TGCGCCAGCAGCCGGGAAGGAGGGCCGGTCAATGAGCAGTTCTTC,CASSREGGPVNEQFF
TRBV10-3,medium-sized,TRBD2,TRBJ2-2,TGTGCCATCAGTGATTGGATTAGCGGGAGTACCGGGGAGCTGTTTTTT,CAISDWISGSTGELFF
TRBV5-5,many,.,TRBJ2-1,TGTGCCAGCACCAGCTTAATGGAGCAGTTCTTC,CASTSLMEQFF
TRBV5-5,many,.,TRBJ1-5,TGTGCCAGCAGCTTGGGTCCCAATCAGCCCCAGCATTTT,CASSLGPNQPQHF
TRBV3-1,many,TRBD1,TRBJ2-7,TGTGCCAGCAGCCCCGACCGACCAGACAGGGGGAGTCCCTACGAGCAGTACTTC,CASSPDRPDRGSPYEQYF